This TCR beta chain was profiled in a study of Graves' ophthalmopathy and Graves' hyperthyroidism. The study's findings and limits: Most clonotypes expanded in thyroid above 0.001 frequency were present in blood too. Ophthalmopathy was separated from stable hyperthyroidism by a 13-signature model with 87.88% sensitivity and 65% to 82% specificity.

Using RNA transcripts, the TCR beta CDR3 regions were amplified. The library came from an HTBI-primed first-round RT-PCR and a second-round multiplex PCR. TCRdb passed the multiplex PCR reads through MiXCR, listing each CDR3 protein once. The data contain about 400,000 distinct CDR3 sequences, 15% to 20% of them singletons. This clonotype was found many times. Its antigen is undetermined. Sequenced input: peripheral blood. This clonotype originated in a woman aged 18-35 years with Graves' ophthalmopathy.

The CDR3 region is CASSPRLGRAKNIQYF. In DNA form, the CDR3 reads TGTGCCAGTAGTCCAAGGTTAGGTCGAGCCAAAAACATTCAGTACTTC. The chain recombines TRBV19 with TRBJ2-4, with unresolved D. V was trimmed by 5 bases and J by 0 bases, leaving 14 bases between them. Germline CDR1 is LNHDA and CDR2 is SQIVND (reference sequence). This CDR3 contains 16 residues.